The 10 T cell receptor beta chains listed next were all sequenced from one sample in a study of blood T cell repertoires in COVID-19. The table came from immunoSEQ multiplex PCR; TCRdb's copy has only in-frame clones and leaves some out. The sample contains around 190,000 clones, 70% to 90% of which appear only once. Sequencing was carried out using peripheral blood. The receptors originated from a human donor in a cohort sampled during active COVID-19.

V is TRBV11-2 and J is TRBJ2-3; 7 nucleotides align to TRBD2. The CDR3 has 19 amino acids. The V and J ends lost 4 bases and 4 bases, in that order; junction bases with no gene match: 20. Germline lookup yields CDR1 SGHAT and CDR2 FQNNGV. Written as DNA, the CDR3 is TGTGCCAGCAGCTCCCACCCGTGGGGGGGGTTTGACGTGGCAGATACGCAGTATTTT. It specifies CASSSHPWGGFDVADTQYF.

The chain is built from TRBV2 and TRBJ2-7, with 8 bases aligning to TRBD1. Germline CDR1 and CDR2: SNHLY and FYNNEI. The CDR3 contains 13 residues. The V segment lost 9 bases and the J segment 3 bases; nucleotides outside the gene matches: 7. The chain's CDR3 is CASRTGGGYEQYF. The CDR3, as DNA: TGTGCCAGTCGTACAGGGGGTGGCTACGAGCAGTACTTC.

The gene calls are TRBV2 and TRBJ2-4, with 12 positions matching TRBD2. Per the germline V gene, CDR1 is SNHLY and CDR2 is FYNNEI. The CDR3 length is 17 residues. V dropped 8 bases and J dropped 0; count of bases not matched to a gene: 8. CDR3 DNA sequence: TGTGCCAGCTTCTCCGGACTAGCGGGACTAGCCAAAAACATTCAGTACTTC. Amino acid sequence: CASFSGLAGLAKNIQYF. The full variable domain, in which reference TRBV2 and TRBJ2-4 provide the parts outside the CDR3, is EPEVTQTPSHQVTQMGQEVILRCVPISNHLYFYWYRQILGQKVEFLVSFYNNEISEKSEIFDDQFSVERPDGSNFTLKIRSTKLEDSAMYFCASFSGLAGLAKNIQYFGAGTRLSVL.

V and J are TRBV4-2 and TRBJ2-7; 12 bases match TRBD2. V lost 3 bases and J lost 3; bases outside the gene matches: 0. Germline V gene sequence: CDR1 LGHNA, CDR2 YNFKEQ. The CDR3 consists of 14 residues. CDR3 region: CASSQTSGSYEQYF. The CDR3 region has the DNA TGTGCCAGCAGCCAGACTAGCGGGAGCTACGAGCAGTACTTC.

This sequence joins TRBV27 and TRBJ1-1, with 9 nucleotides matching TRBD1. The CDR3 consists of 14 residues. V shed 3 bases, J shed 3 bases, and the junction held 2 bases outside the gene matches. Germline CDR1 MNHEY, CDR2 SMNVEV (reference sequence). CDR3 residues: CASSFTGGHTEAFF. CDR3 in DNA: TGTGCCAGCAGTTTCACAGGGGGCCACACTGAAGCTTTCTTT.

Only a few counts were recorded for this clone. The chain is built from TRBV2 and TRBJ2-7, with 7 nucleotides matching TRBD1. The germline V gene encodes CDR1 SNHLY and CDR2 FYNNEI. The CDR3 extends over 14 amino acids. V was clipped by 4 bases and J by 3 bases; unmatched bases: 6. The CDR3 DNA is TGTGCCAGCAGTGCAGGGGGATTGAGCTACGAGCAGTACTTC. It encodes CASSAGGLSYEQYF.

The V and J genes are TRBV5-6 and TRBJ1-2; D may be TRBD1 (5 bases). Trimming removed 6 bases at V and 6 bases at J, with 12 bases between. Germline loops: CDR1 SGHDT, CDR2 YYEEEE. This CDR3 has 12 residues. The CDR3: CASNLRGNGYTF. Written as DNA, the CDR3 is TGTGCCAGCAATCTCCGGGGGAATGGCTACACCTTC. The whole variable domain, remainder taken from reference TRBV5-6 and TRBJ1-2, is DAGVTQSPTHLIKTRGQQVTLRCSPKSGHDTVSWYQQALGQGPQFIFQYYEEEERQRGNFPDRFSGHQFPNYSSELNVNALLLGDSALYLCASNLRGNGYTFGSGTRLTVV.

The CDR3 reads CASKRNGAGSTDTQYF. CDR3 coding DNA: TGTGCCAGCAAGAGGAATGGGGCAGGGAGCACAGATACGCAGTATTTT. This chain links TRBV5-6 with TRBJ2-3; D perhaps matches TRBD1 (5 bases). The ends were cut back, 6 bases at V and 0 bases at J, with 17 bases in the middle. The germline gives CDR1 SGHDT, CDR2 YYEEEE. The CDR3 consists of 16 residues.

In DNA, the CDR3 is TGTGCCAGCAGCTTAGCGGGGGGGCTCTACGAGCAGTACTTC. This translates into CASSLAGGLYEQYF. This chain uses TRBV7-8 with TRBJ2-7; tentatively, D is TRBD2 (7 bases). V was trimmed by 0 bases and J by 3 bases, leaving 9 bases between them. The germline V gene has CDR1 SGHVS and CDR2 FQNEAQ. The CDR3 is 14 amino acids. The full variable domain, completed using reference TRBV7-8 and TRBJ2-7, is GAGVSQSPRYKVAKRGQDVALRCDPISGHVSLFWYQQALGQGPEFLTYFQNEAQLDKSGLPSDRFFAERPEGSVSTLKIQRTQQEDSAVYLCASSLAGGLYEQYFGPGTRLTVT.

Here the CDR3 reads CASSLEQGYEQYF. CDR3 bases: TGTGCCAGCAGCTTAGAACAGGGCTACGAGCAGTACTTC. J is TRBJ2-7 and V is TRBV7-6; D might be TRBD1 (6 bases). The germline CDR1 and CDR2 sequences are SGHVS and FNYEAQ. Trimming stripped 1 base from V and 3 bases from J, with 7 bases between. The CDR3 is made up of 13 amino acids.